Presented here are 16 T cell receptor beta chains from one specimen sequenced in a study of cytomegalovirus exposure and HLA in healthy donors. The PCR had 60 Vbeta and 13 Jbeta primers. The data were produced by immunoSEQ multiplex PCR, yet TCRdb's version contains in-frame clones alone and is incomplete. The sample holds more than 95,000 clones, 78% seen once. The specimen was PBMCs. Receptors originate from a woman aged 40 to 49 in good health and CMV-seronegative.

The V gene is TRBV28, the J gene TRBJ2-5, with D perhaps TRBD2 (7 bases). CDR3 length: 16 amino acids. Germline CDR1 and CDR2: MDHEN and SYDVKM. With 7 bases removed from V and 2 bases from J, the gap between germline ends came to 20 bases. The CDR3, as DNA: TGTGCCAGCATCGGGCGTAGGGGGGGAAGGCAAGAGACCCAGTACTTC. It is translated as CASIGRRGGRQETQYF.

This clone has only one observation. The CDR3 spells CASSELRGGHSPLHF. CDR3 nucleotides: TGTGCCAGCAGTGAATTAAGAGGGGGCCATTCACCCCTCCACTTT. The genes are TRBV6-1 and TRBJ1-6, with 7 bases matching TRBD1. After removal of 2 bases from V and 8 bases from J, the junction contained 6 bases not matched to a gene. This CDR3 is built from 15 residues. The germline V gene encodes CDR1 MNHNS and CDR2 SASEGT.

This clone was observed once. Other DNA sequences within the sample encode an identical CDR3. CDR3 in DNA: TGTGCCAGCAGTTTTCGACAGGGAGGCAATCAGCCCCAGCATTTT. Protein sequence: CASSFRQGGNQPQHF. The chain carries TRBV28 and TRBJ1-5; 7 bases are shared with TRBD1. V was pared by 3 bases and J by 2 bases, with 4 bases of the junction left unmatched. The germline gives CDR1 MDHEN, CDR2 SYDVKM. The CDR3 contains 15 residues.

The V call is TRBV10-3, the J call TRBJ2-7; D unclear. The CDR3 sequence is 12 residues long. The V gene lost 6 bases and the J gene lost 5 bases, with 11 bases spanning the gap. Per germline, CDR1 ENHRY and CDR2 SYGVKD. The CDR3 reads CAISYGTNEQYF. In DNA, the CDR3 is TGTGCCATCAGCTACGGTACTAACGAGCAGTACTTC.

The V and J genes are TRBV4-1 and TRBJ1-2; the match to TRBD1 covers 7 bases. The CDR3 runs 16 residues. The V segment lost 1 base and the J segment 4 bases; nucleotides outside the gene matches: 9. CDR1 and CDR2 from the germline V gene are MGHRA and YSYEKL. For the CDR3, the DNA is TGCGCCAGCAGCCAAGCGACAGCGGACAGGTCCTATGGCTACACCTTC. Translating it yields CASSQATADRSYGYTF.

This chain links TRBV18 with TRBJ1-1, with D possibly matching TRBD1 (5 bases). Germline values: CDR1 KGHSH, CDR2 LQKENI. The V end was cut by 3 bases, the J end by 1 base, with 6 bases between. The CDR3 spans 13 residues. The CDR3 sequence: CASSPQGNTEAFF. The DNA for the CDR3 is TGTGCCAGCTCACCCCAGGGGAACACTGAAGCTTTCTTT.

The chain combines TRBV11-1 with TRBJ2-3; a possible D gene is TRBD2 (5 bases). V was clipped by 5 bases and J by 1 base, with 16 bases between them. The CDR3 totals 16 residues. Looked up from germline, CDR1 is SGHAT and CDR2 is FQDESV (reference sequence). The CDR3 reads CASSPSGNLGTDTQYF. For the CDR3, the DNA is TGTGCCAGCAGCCCCAGCGGCAACCTGGGCACAGATACGCAGTATTTT.

This clone was recorded once. This chain connects TRBV7-2 to TRBJ2-5; 7 nucleotides match TRBD1. V gave up 1 base and J gave up 1 base; unmatched junction bases: 9. Per the germline V gene, CDR1 is SGHTA and CDR2 is FQGNSA. CDR3 size: 17 residues. In DNA, the CDR3 is TGTGCCAGCAGCTTAGTAGGGGGCCTGTCGCTCCAAGAGACCCAGTACTTC. Amino acids: CASSLVGGLSLQETQYF.

The chain uses TRBV4-3 and TRBJ2-7; possibly TRBD2 for D (5 bases). V was pared by 3 bases and J by 4 bases, with 22 bases between. The CDR3 sequence is 17 residues long. Germline CDR1 reads LGHNA; CDR2 reads YSLEER. The CDR3 spells CASSHLPIREVGYEQYF. The CDR3, as DNA: TGCGCCAGCAGCCACCTTCCGATCCGGGAAGTGGGTTACGAGCAGTACTTC.

This chain links TRBV18 with TRBJ1-2; 8 bases are shared with TRBD1. Germline V CDR1 and CDR2: KGHSH, LQKENI. CDR3 length equals 13 residues. Losses at the gene ends were 7 bases for V and 7 bases for J; bases not matched to a gene: 8. CDR3: CASLGQGGAGYTF. CDR3 coding DNA: TGTGCCAGCTTAGGACAGGGAGGGGCTGGCTACACCTTC.

This chain links TRBV6-6 with TRBJ1-6; D is uncertain. V was clipped by 2 bases and J by 7 bases, with 9 bases between them. Germline assignment: CDR1 MNHNY and CDR2 SVGAGI (reference sequence). CDR3 length: 14 residues. The CDR3 here is CASSYVGGNSPLHF. As DNA, the CDR3 is TGTGCCAGCAGTTACGTGGGAGGGAATTCACCCCTCCACTTT.

The chain recombines TRBV5-1 with TRBJ2-7; weak D call: TRBD1 (5 bases). CDR3 length: 13 amino acids. Germline CDR1 is SGHRS and CDR2 is YFSETQ. The V end was cut by 1 base, the J end by 3 bases, with 8 bases between. The CDR3 spells CASSLTGRYEQYF. As DNA, the CDR3 is TGCGCCAGCAGCTTGACAGGCCGCTACGAGCAGTACTTC. Combining the CDR3 with reference TRBV5-1 and TRBJ2-7 gives the whole variable domain KAGVTQTPRYLIKTRGQQVTLSCSPISGHRSVSWYQQTPGQGLQFLFEYFSETQRNKGNFPGRFSGRQFSNSRSEMNVSTLELGDSALYLCASSLTGRYEQYFGPGTRLTVT.

The gene calls are TRBV28 and TRBJ2-7, with TRBD1 matching 10 bases. The junction had 6 bases not matched to a gene; V was cut back by 5 bases and J by 2 bases. The CDR3 runs to 15 residues. CDR1 is MDHEN, CDR2 SYDVKM, per germline. The CDR3 DNA reads as TGTGCCAGCAGTCCGAGGACAGGGGGTCCCTACGAGCAGTACTTC. Encoded protein: CASSPRTGGPYEQYF. Full variable domain (remainder filled in from reference TRBV28 and TRBJ2-7): DVKVTQSSRYLVKRTGEKVFLECVQDMDHENMFWYRQDPGLGLRLIYFSYDVKMKEKGDIPEGYSVSREKKERFSLILESASTNQTSMYLCASSPRTGGPYEQYFGPGTRLTVT.

The gene calls are TRBV5-1 and TRBJ2-3; TRBD2 matches 13 bases. CDR1 and CDR2 (germline): SGHRS, YFSETQ. CDR3 size: 17 residues. With V trimmed by 4 bases and J by 3 bases, 8 bases remained unmatched. This chain's CDR3 is CASSPGLAGEETDTQYF. DNA of the CDR3: TGCGCCAGCAGCCCTGGACTAGCGGGAGAGGAGACAGATACGCAGTATTTT. The full variable domain, completed using reference TRBV5-1 and TRBJ2-3, is KAGVTQTPRYLIKTRGQQVTLSCSPISGHRSVSWYQQTPGQGLQFLFEYFSETQRNKGNFPGRFSGRQFSNSRSEMNVSTLELGDSALYLCASSPGLAGEETDTQYFGPGTRLTVL.

J is TRBJ2-5 and V is TRBV7-9, with 12 bases identical to TRBD2. V gave up 4 bases and J gave up 6 bases; unmatched junction bases: 9. The CDR3 has 16 residues. Germline V lookup: CDR1 SEHNR, CDR2 FQNEAQ (reference sequence). The CDR3 DNA is TGTGCCAGCAGCTCCATGACTAGCGGGAGAGGAAAGACCCAGTACTTC. Protein sequence: CASSSMTSGRGKTQYF.

The gene calls are TRBV19 and TRBJ1-3; 8 nucleotides align to TRBD1. CDR3 length equals 16 residues. CDR1 and CDR2 (germline): LNHDA, SQIVND (reference sequence). Trimming removed 5 bases from V and 1 base from J; junction bases left unmatched: 7. The CDR3 nucleotides are TGTGCCAGTAGTCCTCGGGGGACAGGTTCTGGAAACACCATATATTTT. The encoded protein is CASSPRGTGSGNTIYF.